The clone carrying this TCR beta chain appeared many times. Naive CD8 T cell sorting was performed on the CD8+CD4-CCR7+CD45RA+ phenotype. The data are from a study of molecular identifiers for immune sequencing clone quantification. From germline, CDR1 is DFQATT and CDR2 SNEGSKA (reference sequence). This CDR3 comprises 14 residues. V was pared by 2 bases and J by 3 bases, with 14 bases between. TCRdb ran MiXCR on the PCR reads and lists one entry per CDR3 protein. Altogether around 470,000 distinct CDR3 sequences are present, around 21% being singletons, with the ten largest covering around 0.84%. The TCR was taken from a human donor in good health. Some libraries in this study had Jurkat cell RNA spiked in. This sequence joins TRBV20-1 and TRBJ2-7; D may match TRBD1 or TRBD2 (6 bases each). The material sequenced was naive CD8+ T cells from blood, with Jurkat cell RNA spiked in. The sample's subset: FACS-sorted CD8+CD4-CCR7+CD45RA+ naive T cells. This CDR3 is CSARSGGPVYEQYF. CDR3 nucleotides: TGCAGTGCTAGAAGTGGGGGGCCAGTCTACGAGCAGTACTTC.